This T cell receptor (beta chain) is drawn from a study of T cell repertoires in cytomegalovirus infection. Overall study findings and caveats: Cumulated frequencies of public TCR beta families served to identify carriers of CMV plus the relevant HLA.

TCRdb re-analysed the reads in MiXCR, keeping a single row per CDR3 protein. The data show 340,000 or so distinct CDR3 sequences, approximately 25% seen once. This clonotype was counted a few times. Its antigen is still unknown. V gave up 6 bases and J gave up 5 bases, with 11 bases separating them. Germline V lookup: CDR1 DFQATT, CDR2 SNEGSKA (reference sequence). This CDR3 is 12 amino acids long. The chain links TRBV20-1 to TRBJ2-1, with D unclear. Sequenced here: cultured PBMCs, sampled from culture after CMV antigen stimulation. The sequence derives from a human donor in good health (CMV status not recorded). Some clones in this sample may be carry-over from other donors' samples. CDR3 bases: TGCAGTGCCCCCCCCAAAAACAATGAGCAGTTCTTC. The encoded protein is CSAPPKNNEQFF.